Below, 27 T cell receptor beta chains from the same sample are listed, as sequenced in a study of tumor and adjacent non-tumor tissue in lung cancer. The template was RNA from unsorted bulk tissue. This non-tumor lung sample came from over 3 cm beyond the tumor edge. Three rounds of nested PCR, following a modified ARM-PCR protocol, produced the TCRbeta library. TCRdb recomputed calls from the multiplex PCR reads with MiXCR, one row per CDR3 protein. The sample records 100,000 or so distinct CDR3 sequences, roughly 60% being singletons. Sequenced input: distant non-tumor lung tissue. These receptors were taken from a man aged 25 to 40 with non-small cell lung cancer.

This clonotype turned up a few times. Mismatch with germline at one junction end may stem from a read error. V and J are TRBV6-2 or TRBV6-3 and TRBJ1-1; D uncertain. The CDR3 runs to 13 residues. Germline CDR1 MNHEY, CDR2 SVGEGT. The CDR3 bases are TGTGCCAGTAGTTGGAGTTACGACACTGAAGCTTTCTTT. Translation gives CASSWSYDTEAFF.

Regarding this clonotype: A much bigger clone sits one base away, suggesting this may be a read error. V gene TRBV7-9 combines with J gene TRBJ2-5, with D possibly TRBD1 on 5 matching bases. V dropped 5 bases and J dropped 5 bases, with 12 bases sitting between them. This CDR3 is 13 amino acids long. CDR1 is SEHNR and CDR2 is FQNEAQ in the germline V gene (reference sequence). The CDR3 sequence: CASSPDSRETQYF. CDR3 bases: TGTGCCAGCAGCCCAGACAGCCGGGAGACCCAGTACTTC.

This clonotype was detected only once. One base away lies a much larger clone, so this may be a sequencing read error. Given the absence of the conserved phenylalanine or tryptophan at the CDR3 end, a read error is likely. The chain uses TRBV12-3 or TRBV12-4 and TRBJ1-2, with no clear D. The V and J ends lost 3 bases and 7 bases respectively, with 9 bases between them. There are 12 residues in the CDR3. The CDR3 region has the DNA TGTGCCAGCAGTTTTAGAGGTTCTGGCTACACCATC. Its translation is CASSFRGSGYTI.

Concerning this clonotype: Germline and junction disagree at one end, which may indicate a read error. V usage is TRBV6-2 or TRBV6-3 and J usage is TRBJ2-7; TRBD2 agrees at 11 bases. This CDR3 spans 15 amino acids. From germline, CDR1 is MNHEY and CDR2 SVGEGT. In DNA form, the CDR3 reads TGTGTCAGCAGTTCAACCGGGACTAGCGGCCACGAGCAGAACTTC. Amino acids: CVSSSTGTSGHEQNF.

CDR3 DNA sequence: TGTGCCAGCAGTTTTTCGGGACAGGGGCTGAACATTCAGTACTTC. This gives the protein CASSFSGQGLNIQYF. The chain links TRBV28 to TRBJ2-4; 10 bases are a match to TRBD1. J was trimmed by 7 bases and V by 3 bases; bases with no gene match: 6. Germline values: CDR1 MDHEN, CDR2 SYDVKM. The CDR3 runs to 15 residues.

V gene TRBV29-1 combines with J gene TRBJ1-5; D is ambiguous. TRBJ2-3 matches the DNA end more closely, so the J call is doubtful. Germline loops: CDR1 SQVTM, CDR2 ANQGSEA. This CDR3 spans 12 amino acids. CDR3 coding DNA: TGCAGCGTTGTTCGGAACAATCAGCCCCAGTATTTT. This translates into CSVVRNNQPQYF.

Comments on this clonotype: It is likely a read error, because the conserved phenylalanine at the end of the CDR3 is missing. Because the CDR3's place on the DNA is in doubt, the DNA is left out and the CDR3 is given as listed by TCRdb. The CDR3 loop is CTSSPPDRAPPLGYTC. The chain couples TRBV11-2 to TRBJ1-2. CDR1 is SGHAT, CDR2 FQNNGV, per germline. The CDR3 spans 16 residues, counting both ends.

This clonotype was picked up a small number of times. The V gene is TRBV11-2, the J gene TRBJ1-2, with TRBD1 identical over 9 bases. The junction had 4 bases not matched to a gene; V was cut back by 2 bases and J by 9 bases. Germline V gives CDR1 SGHAT, CDR2 FQNNGV. The CDR3 is 13 residues long. The CDR3 is CASSLPDRGSYTF. For the CDR3, the DNA is TGTGCCAGCAGCTTACCGGACAGGGGAAGCTACACCTTC.

Of note for this clonotype: The junction shows a germline mismatch at one end, possibly a read error. V gene TRBV12-3 or TRBV12-4 combines with J gene TRBJ2-1; no clear D. This CDR3 is built from 12 residues. CDR3 in amino acids: CANSQRHDEQFF. CDR3 DNA: TGTGCCAACAGTCAGAGACATGATGAGCAGTTCTTC.

As for this clonotype: A read error may be the cause here, since a much bigger clone is one base away. The chain carries TRBV19 and TRBJ2-1, with D perhaps matching TRBD2 (6 bases). The germline V gene has CDR1 LNHDA and CDR2 SQIVND (reference sequence). With 7 bases removed from V and 3 bases from J, the gap between germline ends came to 25 bases. The length of the CDR3 is 18 residues. Written as DNA, the CDR3 is TGTGCCAGTAAGAAGGGGCTAGTGGGAGGCTCTTTCTACAATGAGCAGTTCTTC. Its translation is CASKKGLVGGSFYNEQFF.

As concerns this clonotype: Compared with germline, one end of the junction differs, possibly owing to a read error. CDR3 nucleotides: TGTGTCAGCAGCTTGGTAACGGTTTCCGACAATCAGCCCCAGCATTTT. Protein: CVSSLVTVSDNQPQHF. The chain uses TRBV5-5 and TRBJ1-5; D call uncertain. There are 16 residues in the CDR3. The germline CDR1 and CDR2 sequences are SGHKS and YYEKEE (reference sequence).

This clonotype has only a few counts. A much larger clone sits a single nucleotide away, making a read error possible. This chain links TRBV20-1 with TRBJ2-7; D is ambiguous. CDR1 is DFQATT and CDR2 is SNEGSKA in the germline V gene (reference sequence). This CDR3 has 14 residues. Deletions cut 0 bases from V and 0 bases from J, with 9 bases between. This chain's CDR3 is CSARDHSSSYEQYF. The CDR3 DNA sequence: TGCAGTGCTAGAGATCATAGCAGCTCCTACGAGCAGTACTTC.

As to this clonotype: One junction end does not reproduce the germline sequence, and a read error may be involved. V is TRBV4-1 and J is TRBJ2-7, with D hard to call. Germline CDR1 MGHRA, CDR2 YSYEKL. This CDR3 comprises 12 residues. Written as DNA, the CDR3 is TGCGCCAACAGCCAAGATTTTGCCGAGCAGCAGTTC. This encodes CANSQDFAEQQF.

In regard to this clonotype: A clone one base away is much larger, so this may be a read error. The rearrangement uses TRBV12-3 or TRBV12-4 and TRBJ2-1, with TRBD2 as a possible D gene (5 bases). The CDR3 is made up of 13 amino acids. V was trimmed by 7 bases and J by 9 bases, leaving 16 bases between them. CDR3 residues: CASTHITGSEQFF. In DNA, the CDR3 is TGTGCCAGCACGCATATAACTGGGAGTGAGCAGTTCTTC.

This clonotype was counted ten times or more. The chain employs TRBV4-1 and TRBJ2-5, with D perhaps TRBD1 (5 bases). Trimming took 3 bases from V and 4 from J, leaving 12 bases between them. Per the germline V gene, CDR1 is MGHRA and CDR2 is YSYEKL. The CDR3 contains 14 residues. In nucleotides, the CDR3 is TGCGCCAGCAGCCAGCAAAATAGGGGAGAGACCCAGTACTTC. The encoded protein is CASSQQNRGETQYF.

This clonotype occurred many times. The chain employs TRBV20-1 and TRBJ2-1, with no clear D. V was trimmed by 3 bases and J by 6 bases, leaving 9 bases between them. CDR3 length equals 12 residues. In germline, CDR1 is DFQATT, CDR2 SNEGSKA (reference sequence). CDR3 DNA sequence: TGCAGTGCTAGTTCAGGAATCAATGAGCAGTTCTTC. Protein product: CSASSGINEQFF.

This clonotype was found a few times. Being one base from a much bigger clone, this may be a read error. The V call is TRBV20-1, the J call TRBJ1-2, with D possibly TRBD1 on 5 matching bases. This CDR3 is 13 amino acids long. Trimming cost V 6 bases and J 1 base, with 12 bases left between them. Germline CDR1 is DFQATT and CDR2 is SNEGSKA (reference sequence). The CDR3 bases are TGCAGTGCGGGAGGGGTCCGTAACTATGGCTACACCTTC. This sequence encodes CSAGGVRNYGYTF.

As regards this clonotype: One junction end does not reproduce the germline sequence, and a read error may be involved. V usage is TRBV4-3 and J usage is TRBJ1-4; D is uncertain. The CDR3 extends over 18 amino acids. Germline values: CDR1 LGHNA, CDR2 YSLEER. CDR3 residues: CANSPRVMARATNEKLFF. In DNA form, the CDR3 reads TGCGCCAACAGCCCCCGGGTCATGGCGCGTGCAACTAATGAAAAACTGTTTTTT.

The J gene is TRBJ1-5, the V gene TRBV24-1, with D possibly matching TRBD1 (5 bases). The ends were cut back, 10 bases at V and 2 bases at J, with 20 bases in the middle. Germline V lookup: CDR1 KGHDR, CDR2 SFDVKD. This CDR3 contains 16 residues. This CDR3 reads CATGDPNRGGNQPQHF. The CDR3 nucleotides read TGTGCCACTGGTGATCCCAACAGAGGGGGCAATCAGCCCCAGCATTTT.

The chain links TRBV29-1 to TRBJ2-3; D gene ambiguous. Germline CDR1 reads SQVTM; CDR2 reads ANQGSEA. The CDR3 totals 13 residues. The V gene lost 4 bases and the J gene lost 1 base, with 9 bases spanning the gap. Here the CDR3 DNA reads TGCAGCGTTGCCGGGTTGGGCACAGATACGCAGTATTTT. Residues: CSVAGLGTDTQYF.

This chain uses TRBV11-2 with TRBJ2-7, with D possibly TRBD1 on 5 matching bases. CDR1 is SGHAT and CDR2 is FQNNGV in the germline V gene. The ends were cut back, 5 bases at V and 13 bases at J, with 21 bases in the middle. The CDR3 is made up of 13 amino acids. The CDR3 is CASSPLFWGVQYF. The CDR3 DNA reads TGTGCCAGCAGCCCACTGTTTTGGGGCGTGCAATACTTC.

The chain carries TRBV7-3 and TRBJ1-1; D remains unclear. The germline V and J ends were trimmed by 2 bases and 0 bases, with 4 bases remaining between them. There are 13 residues in the CDR3. Germline CDR1 is SGHTA and CDR2 is FQGTGA. CDR3 bases: TGTGCCAGCAGCTTAGCAATGAACACTGAAGCTTTCTTT. It is translated as CASSLAMNTEAFF.

This clonotype occurred a few times. A much larger clone differs by one base, so this may be a read error. The rearrangement links TRBV12-3 or TRBV12-4 to TRBJ1-4; unclear D gene. The CDR3 has 12 residues. As DNA, the CDR3 is TGTACCAGCAGCCCCACTAATGAAAAACTGTTTTTT. Translated, it gives CTSSPTNEKLFF.

Points on this clonotype: It is likely a read error, because the conserved phenylalanine at the end of the CDR3 is missing. Because the CDR3's place on the DNA is in doubt, the DNA is left out and the CDR3 is given as listed by TCRdb. This sequence joins TRBV6-6 and TRBJ2-1; the D call of TRBD1 is as the table states it, not checked on the DNA. Germline CDR1 reads MNHNY; CDR2 reads SVGAGI (reference sequence). The CDR3 spans 13 residues, counting both ends. Here the CDR3 reads CASSYPSGTHKFL.

Notes on this clonotype: A much larger clone differs from this one at a single base, so this may be a read error. The chain recombines TRBV20-1 with TRBJ1-1; 7 nucleotides match TRBD1. The length of the CDR3 is 13 residues. Germline V gene data show CDR1 as DFQATT and CDR2 as SNEGSKA (reference sequence). For the CDR3, the DNA is TGCAGTGCTGGGGCAGGGGGGAACATTGAAGCTTTCTTT. As protein: CSAGAGGNIEAFF.

Worth noting for this clonotype: This CDR3 is missing its conserved last phenylalanine or tryptophan, likely due to a read error. The gene calls are TRBV29-1 and TRBJ1-4; D is unresolved. The CDR3 totals 12 residues. Germline V gene data show CDR1 as SQVTM and CDR2 as ANQGSEA. Here the CDR3 reads CRAASSAEKLFL. Here the CDR3 DNA reads TGCAGGGCGGCCTCATCGGCCGAAAAACTGTTTCTT.

The rearrangement links TRBV20-1 to TRBJ1-4; D is ambiguous. Germline V gives CDR1 DFQATT, CDR2 SNEGSKA (reference sequence). The V and J ends lost 3 bases and 3 bases respectively, with 17 bases between them. This CDR3 spans 16 amino acids. The CDR3 DNA sequence: TGCAGTGCTAGGAATGATGGGCTAAATTCTAATGAAAAACTGTTTTTT. This sequence encodes CSARNDGLNSNEKLFF.